This TCR beta chain was found in a study of OX40 agonist ivuxolimab in advanced cancers. General study findings and limits: Average numbers of expanded clones were greater in CD8+ T cells than in CD4+.

The data were produced by immunoSEQ multiplex PCR, yet TCRdb's version contains in-frame clones alone and is incomplete. The repertoire consists of about 99,000 clones, with roughly 91% occurring once and the leading ten covering 0.25% to 0.35%. With respect to this clone: What it binds is not known.

Deletions cut 5 bases from V and 5 bases from J, with 10 bases between. Per the germline V gene, CDR1 is MDHEN and CDR2 is SYDVKM. This CDR3 is 12 amino acids long. The source material was CD4+ or CD8+ T cells sorted from blood, sampled in a trial of the OX40 agonist ivuxolimab. The chain is built from TRBV28 and TRBJ2-7, with D perhaps matching TRBD2 (5 bases). The sequence was collected from an adult with an advanced solid tumor such as melanoma, head and neck, liver or kidney cancer. In DNA form, the CDR3 reads TGTGCCAGCAGTGGGAGCCTCCACGAGCAGTACTTC. The encoded protein is CASSGSLHEQYF.